This T cell receptor beta chain was recovered during a study of T-cell reconstitution after alpha-beta-depleted transplantation in children. Whole-study results and caveats: Newly made T cells mostly supplied T-cell counts and diversity one year after transplant.

As it was prepared, the TCRbeta library received unique molecular identifiers. A single record per CDR3 protein comes from TCRdb applying MiXCR to the PCR reads. The sample holds roughly 340,000 distinct CDR3 sequences, around 15% seen once. This clonotype came up a few times. Its antigen remains unknown. The sequencing used PBMCs, mostly from graft donor cells, collected 360 days after TCRalphabeta/CD19-depleted stem cell transplant. The source of this sequence is a male patient aged 2 to 10 who had a stem cell transplant for acute lymphoblastic leukemia, so the T cells may come from the graft donor.

CDR3: CASTLEGGYNEQFF. In DNA form, the CDR3 reads TGTGCCAGCACCCTAGAGGGAGGCTACAATGAGCAGTTCTTC. V is TRBV4-2 and J is TRBJ2-1; D is perhaps TRBD2 (6 bases). Trimming stripped 7 bases from V and 3 bases from J, with 13 bases between. This CDR3 has 14 amino acids. CDR1 and CDR2 (germline): LGHNA, YNFKEQ.